This T cell receptor beta chain was recovered during a study of OX40 agonist ivuxolimab in advanced cancers. Whole-study context: Patients were dosed with the agonistic anti-OX40 (CD134) antibody ivuxolimab. Whole-study results and caveats: The work left the antigen specificity of expanded peripheral T cells undetermined. CD4+ and CD8+ blood T cells expanded clonally by week 6 at 0.1 to 3.0 mg/kg.

Germline V gives CDR1 MGHRA, CDR2 YSYEKL. Between the trimmed V and J ends, which lost 1 base and 7 bases, there was a span of 17 bases. This CDR3 spans 17 amino acids. Turning to this clone: Its antigen is currently unknown.

Assay: immunoSEQ multiplex PCR; the TCRdb copy retains only in-frame clones and omits some. The sample lists tens of thousands of clones, about 87% occurring once. The chain employs TRBV4-1 and TRBJ1-6; the D is unclear. Sequences were derived from CD4+ or CD8+ T cells sorted from blood, sampled in a trial of the OX40 agonist ivuxolimab. The sequence was collected from an adult with an advanced solid tumor such as melanoma, head and neck, liver or kidney cancer. The CDR3, as DNA: TGCGCCAGCAGCCAAGGGAGGCAGGCGACCCCCAATTCACCCCTCCACTTT. This sequence encodes CASSQGRQATPNSPLHF.